The next 28 T cell receptor beta chains were all read from a single sample in a study of blood T cell repertoires in COVID-19 (dated by TCRdb to about 2020). Libraries were made using the immunoSEQ multiplex PCR assay. Imported from immuneACCESS, the table was reduced by TCRdb to in-frame sequences with V and J called. These copies leave out some clones; in studies compared against another copy, an unresolved V gene accounts for under half, and the cause of the remainder is not known. For this sample there are fewer than 95,000 clones; about nine tenths appear just once. In total, the top ten clones hold around 16% of the sample. Sequencing used peripheral blood. The receptors come from a male donor with acute or convalescent COVID-19.

The chain combines TRBV24-1 with TRBJ2-5; 10 nucleotides match TRBD2. V trimming: 3 bases; J trimming: 0 bases; junction bases outside the gene matches: 6. The CDR3 consists of 17 residues. From germline, CDR1 is KGHDR and CDR2 SFDVKD. The CDR3 protein is CATSDPTLAGDQETQYF. CDR3 nucleotides: TGTGCCACCAGTGATCCCACCCTAGCGGGGGACCAAGAGACCCAGTACTTC.

The J gene is TRBJ2-7, the V gene TRBV3-1 (or the pseudogene TRBV3-2); 11 bases map to TRBD1. Germline trimming cut 4 bases from V and 2 bases from J; bases unmatched to any gene: 4. CDR1 and CDR2 from the germline V gene are LGHDT and YNNKEL (reference sequence). The CDR3 is 15 amino acids. CDR3 nucleotides: TGTGCCAGCAGCCTACCGGGACAGGGGGCCTACGAGCAGTACTTC. It codes for CASSLPGQGAYEQYF.

The rearrangement links TRBV5-1 to TRBJ2-5; 8 bases are shared with TRBD1. Germline loops: CDR1 SGHRS, CDR2 YFSETQ. V shed 4 bases, J shed 4 bases, and the junction held 6 bases outside the gene matches. There are 14 residues in the CDR3. CDR3 amino acids: CASSHGQGRETQYF. CDR3 in DNA: TGCGCCAGCAGCCATGGACAGGGCCGAGAGACCCAGTACTTC.

The chain recombines TRBV7-9 with TRBJ1-1, with a possible D match to TRBD1 (6 bases). V lost 7 bases and J 1 base, leaving 13 bases between the germline ends. The CDR3 is 14 residues long. Germline V gene lookup returns CDR1 SEHNR and CDR2 FQNEAQ (reference sequence). This CDR3 reads CASTSRQENTEAFF. CDR3 bases: TGTGCCAGCACTTCACGACAGGAGAACACTGAAGCTTTCTTT.

The chain links TRBV24-1 to TRBJ1-2; D is unresolved. Germline-derived CDR1 and CDR2 are KGHDR and SFDVKD. CDR3 length equals 13 residues. Trimming stripped 7 bases from V and 3 bases from J, with 11 bases between. The CDR3 sequence is CATRGSSDYGYTF. The CDR3, as DNA: TGTGCCACCAGGGGCAGCTCCGACTATGGCTACACCTTC.

The chain combines TRBV7-5 with TRBJ1-3. TRBV7-5 is an annotated pseudogene. There are 11 residues in the CDR3. This chain's CDR3 is CARSPGNTIYF. Written as DNA, the CDR3 is TGTGCCAGAAGTCCGGGAAACACCATATATTTT.

In its sample, this clone was seen a few times. The chain carries TRBV11-2 and TRBJ2-7; possible D gene TRBD2, 7 bases. Germline CDR1 reads SGHAT; CDR2 reads FQNNGV. Deletions cut 5 bases from V and 1 base from J, with 9 bases between. The CDR3 consists of 13 residues. In DNA form, the CDR3 reads TGTGCCAGCAGCCGGGGGGCGTCCTACGAGCAGTACTTC. It codes for CASSRGASYEQYF.

This clone has more than one count but fewer than ten. The genes are TRBV10-3 and TRBJ1-2, with 7 bases that match TRBD1. Germline lookup yields CDR1 ENHRY and CDR2 SYGVKD. CDR3 size: 14 residues. V was clipped by 8 bases and J by 4 bases; unmatched bases: 10. The CDR3 coding sequence is TGTGCCATCCGGATGGGGCAGGGGGTCTATGGCTACACCTTC. It is translated as CAIRMGQGVYGYTF.

The V and J genes are TRBV2 and TRBJ1-1; the match to TRBD1 covers 9 bases. CDR3 length: 14 amino acids. The junction had 5 bases not matched to a gene; V was cut back by 7 bases and J by 2 bases. Germline CDR1 reads SNHLY; CDR2 reads FYNNEI. The CDR3 nucleotides read TGTGCCAGCACTCCGGGACAGGGAAACACTGAAGCTTTCTTT. It encodes CASTPGQGNTEAFF.

CDR3 nucleotide sequence: TGTGCCAGCAGCACCGGGACAGTTTATACTGAAGCTTTCTTT. Its protein is CASSTGTVYTEAFF. The rearrangement uses TRBV11-2 and TRBJ1-1, with 7 bases lining up with TRBD1. J lost 5 bases, V lost 5 bases, and 8 bases had no gene match. The CDR3 spans 14 residues. The germline gives CDR1 SGHAT, CDR2 FQNNGV.

The chain uses TRBV28 and TRBJ1-6; D is possibly TRBD1 (5 bases). Germline assignment: CDR1 MDHEN and CDR2 SYDVKM. V gave up 5 bases and J gave up 9 bases, with 17 bases separating them. CDR3 length equals 15 residues. CDR3 in DNA: TGTGCCAGCAGTGCGCCGCGGGGCGCATCTTCACCCCTCCACTTT. It encodes CASSAPRGASSPLHF. Based on the CDR3 plus reference TRBV28 and TRBJ1-6, the full variable domain is DVKVTQSSRYLVKRTGEKVFLECVQDMDHENMFWYRQDPGLGLRLIYFSYDVKMKEKGDIPEGYSVSREKKERFSLILESASTNQTSMYLCASSAPRGASSPLHFGNGTRLTVT.

The V call is TRBV28, the J call TRBJ1-3, with 8 nucleotides matching TRBD1. The CDR3 runs 14 residues. Germline CDR1 MDHEN, CDR2 SYDVKM. The junction had 6 bases not matched to a gene; V was cut back by 7 bases and J by 4 bases. For the CDR3, the DNA is TGTGCCAGCAAATTGACAGGGGCCGGAAACACCATATATTTT. It codes for CASKLTGAGNTIYF.

V is TRBV9 and J is TRBJ2-3; 10 nucleotides match TRBD2. CDR1 SGDLS and CDR2 YYNGEE come from the germline V gene. V lost 1 base and J lost 1; bases outside the gene matches: 3. The CDR3 runs to 16 residues. The CDR3: CASSVSGTSGTDTQYF. In DNA, the CDR3 is TGTGCCAGCAGCGTATCCGGGACTAGCGGCACAGATACGCAGTATTTT.

The chain employs TRBV19 and TRBJ1-4; 8 bases line up with TRBD1. CDR3 length: 15 residues. V shed 7 bases and J 7 bases; nucleotides not matched to a gene: 11. CDR1 and CDR2 from the germline V gene are LNHDA and SQIVND (reference sequence). CDR3 bases: TGTGCCAGTACCCCTTCCGGGACAGGTGGTGAAAAACTGTTTTTT. Translating gives CASTPSGTGGEKLFF.

This clone was detected once. The V and J genes are TRBV6-4 and TRBJ2-2, with D perhaps matching TRBD1 (5 bases). Trimming left V 6 bases short and J 4 bases short, with 9 bases between. CDR1 and CDR2 (germline): MRHNA, SNTAGT. The CDR3 length is 13 residues. The CDR3 spells CASRGQSTGELFF. For the CDR3, the DNA is TGTGCCAGCAGAGGACAATCCACCGGGGAGCTGTTTTTT.

This clone was detected once. V and J are TRBV7-9 and TRBJ2-7; 7 nucleotides line up with TRBD1. The CDR3 sequence is 14 residues long. The trim removed 5 bases at V and 4 bases at J, leaving 8 bases unmatched. Germline lookup yields CDR1 SEHNR and CDR2 FQNEAQ (reference sequence). The CDR3 bases are TGTGCCAGCAGCGCCTCCGGGACAGCTTACGAGCAGTACTTC. It translates to CASSASGTAYEQYF.

This clone has a handful of counts. The chain is built from TRBV6-5 and TRBJ1-1; TRBD1 matches at 9 bases. The germline V gene encodes CDR1 MNHEY and CDR2 SVGAGI. V gave up 4 bases and J gave up 4 bases; unmatched junction bases: 10. This CDR3 has 16 residues. CDR3 sequence (DNA): TGTGCCAGCAGTTCAAACAGGGGGCGGGGGAGCACTGAAGCTTTCTTT. Amino acids: CASSSNRGRGSTEAFF.

This clone was seen just once. The chain employs TRBV2 and TRBJ2-1; 7 nucleotides line up with TRBD2. The junction had 6 bases not matched to a gene; V was cut back by 4 bases and J by 0 bases. The germline gives CDR1 SNHLY, CDR2 FYNNEI. CDR3 length: 16 amino acids. In DNA form, the CDR3 reads TGTGCCAGCAGTGGCGGGGGAGTGGCCTCCTACAATGAGCAGTTCTTC. Protein product: CASSGGGVASYNEQFF.

The V gene is TRBV24-1, the J gene TRBJ2-5; D might be TRBD2 (6 bases). The CDR3 sequence is 16 residues long. Trimming left V 1 base short and J 2 bases short, with 13 bases between. Germline-derived CDR1 and CDR2 are KGHDR and SFDVKD. Written as DNA, the CDR3 is TGTGCCACCAGTGATTTTTCGACTAGTGGGCAAGAGACCCAGTACTTC. Its translation: CATSDFSTSGQETQYF.

This clone was seen once. The CDR3 nucleotides are TGTGCCAGCAGACACAACAGTGGCGGGGGGACCAATGAGCAGTTCTTC. It specifies CASRHNSGGGTNEQFF. The chain is built from TRBV3-1 (or the pseudogene TRBV3-2) and TRBJ2-1; 8 bases are shared with TRBD2. Germline CDR1 and CDR2: LGHDT and YNNKEL (reference sequence). This CDR3 region has 16 residues. Unmatched junction bases numbered 13, after V lost 6 bases and J lost 6 bases.

The J gene is TRBJ1-5, the V gene TRBV6-5; D ambiguous. The CDR3 is 15 amino acids. V shed 0 bases and J shed 0 bases, with 6 bases lying between them. Germline V gene data show CDR1 as MNHEY and CDR2 as SVGAGI. Written as DNA, the CDR3 is TGTGCCAGCAGTTACTCCCAGTATAGCAATCAGCCCCAGCATTTT. Amino acids: CASSYSQYSNQPQHF.

The gene calls are TRBV6-1 and TRBJ1-5; D gene ambiguous. The germline gives CDR1 MNHNS, CDR2 SASEGT. CDR3 length equals 15 residues. V was shortened by 3 bases and J by 7 bases, with 16 bases between the two germline ends. The CDR3 reads CASSDLGGRHQPQHF. CDR3 DNA: TGTGCCAGCAGTGACCTCGGAGGGCGTCACCAGCCCCAGCATTTT.

The CDR3 region is CASSFAGNTEAFF. CDR3 in DNA: TGTGCCAGCAGCTTTGCAGGGAACACTGAAGCTTTCTTT. The rearrangement links TRBV7-2 to TRBJ1-1; D gene unclear. This CDR3 is 13 amino acids long. Germline CDR1 is SGHTA and CDR2 is FQGNSA. Deletions cut 3 bases from V and 1 base from J, with 6 bases between.

This clone appeared a few times. The CDR3 sequence: CASSQEQGGTNEKLFF. The CDR3 DNA reads as TGTGCCAGCAGCCAAGAGCAGGGGGGAACTAATGAAAAACTGTTTTTT. The chain links TRBV4-2 to TRBJ1-4, with TRBD1 identical over 7 bases. This CDR3 is 16 amino acids long. J was trimmed by 1 base and V by 0 bases; bases with no gene match: 2. The V gene's germline CDR1 is LGHNA and CDR2 YNFKEQ.

The gene calls are TRBV5-1 and TRBJ2-3; 11 bases agree with TRBD2. Germline assignment: CDR1 SGHRS and CDR2 YFSETQ. This CDR3 has 19 residues. V lost 0 bases and J lost 1; bases outside the gene matches: 10. CDR3 nucleotides: TGCGCCAGCAGCTTGGATTTCCTAGCGGGGGGCCGACGCACAGATACGCAGTATTTT. Translated: CASSLDFLAGGRRTDTQYF.

The rearrangement links TRBV3-1 (or the pseudogene TRBV3-2) to TRBJ2-7, with TRBD1 matching 7 bases. The CDR3 has 15 amino acids. With V trimmed by 2 bases and J by 3 bases, 7 bases remained unmatched. CDR1 and CDR2 from the germline V gene are LGHDT and YNNKEL (reference sequence). The CDR3 coding sequence is TGTGCCAGCAGCCAAAACCCGGGACAGATCTACGAGCAGTACTTC. It encodes CASSQNPGQIYEQYF.

The chain is built from TRBV18 and TRBJ2-5; no definite D call. The V and J ends lost 3 bases and 1 base respectively, with 12 bases between them. This CDR3 has 15 residues. The germline CDR1 and CDR2 sequences are KGHSH and LQKENI. The CDR3 region has the DNA TGTGCCAGCTCACCGCAGCAGGTTCGCCAAGAGACCCAGTACTTC. Protein sequence: CASSPQQVRQETQYF.

The chain joins TRBV5-1 to TRBJ2-7, with 12 bases matching TRBD2. CDR3 length equals 14 residues. In germline, CDR1 is SGHRS, CDR2 YFSETQ. The V segment lost 7 bases and the J segment 4 bases; nucleotides outside the gene matches: 6. As DNA, the CDR3 is TGCGCCAGCGCTCGGACTAGCGGGGCTTACGAGCAGTACTTC. It codes for CASARTSGAYEQYF.